This is a list of T cell receptor beta chains from one sample in a study of blood T cell repertoires in COVID-19. Only in-frame clones appear in the TCRdb table, and some are missing; sequencing was by immunoSEQ multiplex PCR. The table has 280,000 or so clones, 80% to 90% seen once. The specimen was PBMCs or T cells enriched from blood (not recorded which). Receptors originate from a man aged 25 to 45 who had recovered from COVID-19. Both conserved end residues are part of each CDR3. A D gene is named only where the DNA matches it firmly. Only part of the rows carry a size: once, few, many, or a class if the clone is expanded.

cdr3_nt | cdr3_aa | j_call | d_call | clone_size | v_call
TGTGCCAGCAGTTACGGGACAGGCATTGCAGATACGCAGTATTTT | CASSYGTGIADTQYF | TRBJ2-3 | TRBD1 | once | TRBV27
TGTGCCAGTAGTCAGAGACAGGGGGAGCAGTACTTC | CASSQRQGEQYF | TRBJ2-7 | TRBD1 | - | TRBV19
TGTGCCAGCAGCTTCCGAGGAAATAGCAATCAGCCCCAGCATTTT | CASSFRGNSNQPQHF | TRBJ1-5 | - | - | TRBV5-6
TGTGCCAGTAGTGCTGTTGTATCGGGCACAGATACGCAGTATTTT | CASSAVVSGTDTQYF | TRBJ2-3 | - | - | TRBV19
TGCGCCAGCACCAAGACAGGGATGGAAGAAAAACTGTTTTTT | CASTKTGMEEKLFF | TRBJ1-4 | TRBD1 | - | TRBV5-1
TGCGCCAGCAGCTTGAGGCCAGGGGATGGCTACACCTTC | CASSLRPGDGYTF | TRBJ1-2 | - | - | TRBV5-1
TGTGCCAGCAGCGACCTGAACACCGGGGAGCTGTTTTTT | CASSDLNTGELFF | TRBJ2-2 | - | - | TRBV6-4
TGTGCCAGCAGCTCGGGATCCCCCTCGAGCGGTTTCTTT | CASSSGSPSSGFF | TRBJ1-1 | - | - | TRBV6-2/TRBV6-3
TGTGCCAGCAGCTTGGGACAGGGATACTATGGCTACACCTTC | CASSLGQGYYGYTF | TRBJ1-2 | TRBD1 | - | TRBV5-4
TGTGCCAGCAGCTTCGGGGGGGGAGTTGCAGATACGCAGTATTTT | CASSFGGGVADTQYF | TRBJ2-3 | TRBD2 | - | TRBV5-4
TGTGCCTGGAGTGTACCGGGGAATGAAAAACTGTTTTTT | CAWSVPGNEKLFF | TRBJ1-4 | - | - | TRBV30
TGTGCCAGTAGTATTTGGCGGGGGGAAAAAAACATTCAGTACTTC | CASSIWRGEKNIQYF | TRBJ2-4 | TRBD2 | - | TRBV19
TGTGCCAGCAGCCAAGAGGCCCTCCGCTCTGGAAACACCATATATTTT | CASSQEALRSGNTIYF | TRBJ1-3 | - | - | TRBV3-1/TRBV3-2
TGCGCCAGCAGCTTGGCCACAGGGAGCGAGCAGTACTTC | CASSLATGSEQYF | TRBJ2-7 | - | - | TRBV5-1
TGCGCCAGCAGCCCGGGACAGGGCGACGTGTATGGCTACACCTTC | CASSPGQGDVYGYTF | TRBJ1-2 | TRBD1 | once | TRBV4-1
TGTGCCAGCAGCTCCGGGACAGGGTACAATTCACCCCTCCACTTT | CASSSGTGYNSPLHF | TRBJ1-6 | TRBD1 | - | TRBV7-9
TGTGCCAGCAGCCCCCGAAGGGAGGGGTCTGAAGCTTTCTTT | CASSPRREGSEAFF | TRBJ1-1 | - | few | TRBV7-6
TGTGCCAGCAGTTTAGTTGCGAGCTACGAGCAGTACTTC | CASSLVASYEQYF | TRBJ2-7 | - | few | TRBV12-3/TRBV12-4
TGTGCTAGTGGTTTGTTTGGGACTAGTCACCATGAGCAGTTCTTC | CASGLFGTSHHEQFF | TRBJ2-1 | TRBD2 | - | TRBV12-5
TGTGCCAGCAGCGTCCGCGGGGGGGCCAAGTCAGATACGCAGTATTTT | CASSVRGGAKSDTQYF | TRBJ2-3 | TRBD2 | - | TRBV9
TGTGCCAGCAGCCAAGGGACGGGGGTCAATGAGCAGTTCTTC | CASSQGTGVNEQFF | TRBJ2-1 | - | - | TRBV4-2
TGTGCCAGCAGCTTGTGGCGACAGGGGGTTCGCTACGAGCAGTACTTC | CASSLWRQGVRYEQYF | TRBJ2-7 | TRBD1 | - | TRBV5-4
TGTGCCAGCAGCGTTACACGCTCCCCTGGAAACACCATATATTTT | CASSVTRSPGNTIYF | TRBJ1-3 | - | - | TRBV5-5
TGTGCCGCCTCGGGGGGCCCCTATGGCTACACCTTC | CAASGGPYGYTF | TRBJ1-2 | - | - | TRBV6-5
TGTGCCAGCAGCGCGGGACAGAATAATTCACCCCTCCACTTT | CASSAGQNNSPLHF | TRBJ1-6 | TRBD1 | - | TRBV4-2
TGTGCCAGCAGCCCCCCGGGACAGGTACACACCTTC | CASSPPGQVHTF | TRBJ1-2 | TRBD1 | - | TRBV7-8
TGTGCCAGTAGTATAGATCCCGAACAGGGGGATTATGGCTACACCTTC | CASSIDPEQGDYGYTF | TRBJ1-2 | TRBD1 | - | TRBV19
TGCAGCGTTTCAAAGGGAGGGGAGCCCCAGCATTTT | CSVSKGGEPQHF | TRBJ1-5 | - | - | TRBV29-1
TGTGCCAGCAGTAAACAGGGCCACACTGAAGCTTTCTTT | CASSKQGHTEAFF | TRBJ1-1 | - | - | TRBV12-3/TRBV12-4
TGTGCCATCAGGGCATCGGGGGGCGCTAACTATGGCTACACCTTC | CAIRASGGANYGYTF | TRBJ1-2 | - | - | TRBV10-3
TGCGCCAGCAGCCAGGGGGGAGTTGTAGGCTACACCTTC | CASSQGGVVGYTF | TRBJ1-2 | - | - | TRBV4-3
TGCGCCAGCAGCGGGGACAGCTACGAGCAGTACTTC | CASSGDSYEQYF | TRBJ2-7 | TRBD1 | - | TRBV5-1
TGTGCCAGCAGCTTAAGGGGGACAGTAACTCAGCCCCAGCATTTT | CASSLRGTVTQPQHF | TRBJ1-5 | TRBD1 | - | TRBV7-2
TGTGCCAGTGAACCCCCTGGCTGGGAAAAACTGTTTTTT | CASEPPGWEKLFF | TRBJ1-4 | - | - | TRBV19
TGCAGCGTTGAGCAGGGGGCGAATCAGCCCCAGCATTTT | CSVEQGANQPQHF | TRBJ1-5 | TRBD1 | - | TRBV29-1
TGTGCCAGCAGTTTAAGTTTTGGTCGGGAGCAGTTCTTC | CASSLSFGREQFF | TRBJ2-1 | - | - | TRBV12-3/TRBV12-4
TGCGCCAGCAGACCCGCAGGGGGGCAGAGAATCACTAACTATGGCTACACCTTC | CASRPAGGQRITNYGYTF | TRBJ1-2 | TRBD1 | - | TRBV5-1
TGTGCCAGCAGTAGGGGTGATCAGCCCCAGCATTTT | CASSRGDQPQHF | TRBJ1-5 | - | once | TRBV12-3/TRBV12-4
TGTGCCACCAGCAGAGCGGACAGGGCCTATGGCTACACCTTC | CATSRADRAYGYTF | TRBJ1-2 | TRBD1 | - | TRBV15
TGTGCCAGCAGCCAGAGGGAAAAGGCGGAACTGTTTTTT | CASSQREKAELFF | TRBJ1-4 | - | - | TRBV6-5